Given below is one T cell receptor beta chain in context. The antigen remains unidentified. Only in-frame clones appear in the TCRdb table, and some are missing; sequencing was by immunoSEQ multiplex PCR. The table includes some 70,000 clones, 90% detected once. Libraries of TCR beta were made from 2 to 2.5 micrograms of genomic DNA that came from cryopreserved PBMCs. The record originates from a study of cytotoxic CD8 clonotypes in ibrutinib-treated CLL. In the study overall: The authors obtained response samples at a median of about 12 months of treatment, range 6 to 36.

Whole-study results and caveats: Sustained-remission and progressing patients' sampling times differed. Public clonotypes proved infrequent, and on treatment they shrank or remained steady.

Per the germline V gene, CDR1 is SGHVS and CDR2 is FQNEAQ. V lost 6 bases and J 3 bases, leaving 17 bases between the germline ends. The CDR3 consists of 15 residues. The sample was PBMCs, taken after 12 months of ibrutinib treatment. The receptor was derived from a human donor with chronic lymphocytic leukemia. This chain joins TRBV7-8 and TRBJ2-5; the D is unclear. In DNA, the CDR3 is TGTGCCAGCAGTTCTCGCCCCGATCTAAAAGAGACCCAGTACTTC. The encoded protein is CASSSRPDLKETQYF.